This T cell receptor (beta chain) was documented in a study of blood T cells in healthy people across ages. CDR3 length equals 15 residues. CDR1 is MNHEY, CDR2 SVGEGT, per germline. The trim removed 4 bases at V and 12 bases at J, leaving 14 bases unmatched. Each sample gave at least 6 million isolated PBMCs. A second PCR, run for about 7 to 11 cycles, used a sample-barcoded 5' primer plus a J-beta primer mix. One entry per CDR3 protein, called by TCRdb with MiXCR from the 5' RACE reads. The table shows around 1,900,000 distinct CDR3 sequences, with approximately 39% occurring only once. General observations from the study: Unsorted PBMC material precluded a definitive naive versus antigen-experienced comparison. Possibly, changes in expanded clonotypes were confounded because donor CMV status was unknown.

With regard to this clonotype: Its antigen is as yet unknown.

This clonotype originated in a human donor in good health. V gene TRBV6-2 or TRBV6-3 combines with J gene TRBJ2-1, with 8 bases matching TRBD1. Source material: blood. The CDR3 spells CASSWIRAGQGRQFF. CDR3 nucleotide sequence: TGTGCCAGCAGTTGGATTCGGGCCGGACAGGGAAGGCAGTTCTTC.